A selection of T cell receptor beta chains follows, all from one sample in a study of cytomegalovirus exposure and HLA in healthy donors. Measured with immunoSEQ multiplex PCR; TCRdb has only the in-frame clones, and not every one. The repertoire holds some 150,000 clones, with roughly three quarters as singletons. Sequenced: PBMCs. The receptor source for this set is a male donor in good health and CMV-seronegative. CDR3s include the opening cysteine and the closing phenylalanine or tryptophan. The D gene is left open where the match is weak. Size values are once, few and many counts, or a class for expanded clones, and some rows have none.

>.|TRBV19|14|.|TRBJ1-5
CASHSPAVNQPQHF
TGTGCCAGTCACAGCCCGGCCGTCAATCAGCCCCAGCATTTT
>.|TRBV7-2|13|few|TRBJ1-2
CASSSDSRYGYTF
TGTGCCAGCAGCTCGGACAGCCGGTATGGCTACACCTTC
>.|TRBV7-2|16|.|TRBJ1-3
CASSLGGRYSGNTIYF
TGTGCCAGCAGCTTAGGGGGCAGGTACTCTGGAAACACCATATATTTT
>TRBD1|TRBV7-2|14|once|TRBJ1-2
CAGSLNRGSYGYTF
TGTGCCGGCAGCTTAAACAGGGGTAGCTATGGCTACACCTTC
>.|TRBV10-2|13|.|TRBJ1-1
CASSEAGKTEAFF
TGCGCCAGCAGTGAGGCGGGGAAGACTGAAGCTTTCTTT
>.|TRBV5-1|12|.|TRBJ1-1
CASSLQELEAFF
TGCGCCAGCAGCCTACAGGAGCTTGAAGCTTTCTTT
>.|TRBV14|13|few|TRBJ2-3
CASSRAFGDTQYF
TGTGCCAGCAGCCGGGCTTTCGGAGATACGCAGTATTTT
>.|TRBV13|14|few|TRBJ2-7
CASSFAGGLGEQYF
TGTGCCAGCAGCTTCGCAGGGGGGCTGGGGGAGCAGTACTTC
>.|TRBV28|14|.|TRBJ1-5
CASTSQGLHQPQHF
TGTGCCAGCACCAGCCAGGGTCTGCATCAGCCCCAGCATTTT
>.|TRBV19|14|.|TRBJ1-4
CASSIPTVNEKLFF
TGTGCCAGTAGTATACCGACAGTGAATGAAAAACTGTTTTTT
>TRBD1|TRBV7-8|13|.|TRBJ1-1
CASSLTGETEAFF
TGTGCCAGCAGCCTTACAGGGGAGACTGAAGCTTTCTTT
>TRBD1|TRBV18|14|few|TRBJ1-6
CASSPWDRGSPLHF
TGTGCCAGCTCACCCTGGGACAGGGGTTCACCCCTCCACTTT
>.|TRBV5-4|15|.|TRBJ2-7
CASSSGKGIPYEQYF
TGTGCCAGCAGCTCAGGGAAAGGGATACCTTACGAGCAGTACTTC
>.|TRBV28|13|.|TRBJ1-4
CASSLYLNEKLFF
TGTGCCAGCAGTTTGTATCTGAATGAAAAACTGTTTTTT
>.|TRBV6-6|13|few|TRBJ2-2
CATRQTNTGELFF
TGTGCCACACGACAGACGAACACCGGGGAGCTGTTTTTT
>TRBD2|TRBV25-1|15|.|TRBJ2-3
CASRRTSGGADTQYF
TGTGCCAGCAGGAGGACTAGCGGGGGGGCGGATACGCAGTATTTT
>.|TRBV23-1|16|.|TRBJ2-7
CASSQSGTGLTYEQYF
TGCGCCAGCAGTCAATCAGGAACAGGGCTAACCTACGAGCAGTACTTC
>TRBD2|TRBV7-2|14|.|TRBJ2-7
CASSPGGASYEQYF
TGTGCCAGCAGCCCGGGAGGGGCCTCCTACGAGCAGTACTTC
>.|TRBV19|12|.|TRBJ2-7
CASSTAGYEQYF
TGTGCCAGTAGTACTGCGGGATACGAGCAGTACTTC
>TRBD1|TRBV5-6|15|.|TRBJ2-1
CASSLPGQGTNEQFF
TGTGCCAGCAGCTTGCCGGGACAGGGGACCAATGAGCAGTTCTTC
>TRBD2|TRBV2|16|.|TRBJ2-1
CASTRLAGASYNEQFF
TGTGCCAGCACAAGACTAGCGGGGGCCTCGTACAATGAGCAGTTCTTC
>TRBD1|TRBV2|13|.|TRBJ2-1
CASTSGGSNEQFF
TGTGCCAGCACCTCAGGGGGCTCCAATGAGCAGTTCTTC
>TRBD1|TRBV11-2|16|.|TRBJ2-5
CASSLRVTGGGETQYF
TGTGCCAGCAGCTTAAGAGTTACAGGGGGCGGGGAGACCCAGTACTTC
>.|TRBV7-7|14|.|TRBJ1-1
CASSPTGLATEAFF
TGTGCTAGCAGCCCGACAGGCCTGGCAACTGAAGCTTTCTTT